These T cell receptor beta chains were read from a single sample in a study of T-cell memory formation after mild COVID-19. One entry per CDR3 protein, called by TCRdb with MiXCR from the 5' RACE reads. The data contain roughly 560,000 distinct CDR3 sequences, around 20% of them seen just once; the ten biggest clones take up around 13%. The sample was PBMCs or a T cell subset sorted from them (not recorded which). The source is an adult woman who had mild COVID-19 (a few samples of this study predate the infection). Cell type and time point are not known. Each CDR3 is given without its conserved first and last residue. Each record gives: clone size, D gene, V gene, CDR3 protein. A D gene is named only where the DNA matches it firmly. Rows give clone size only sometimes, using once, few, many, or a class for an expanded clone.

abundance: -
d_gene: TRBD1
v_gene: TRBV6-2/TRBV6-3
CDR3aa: ASRVQGARELF

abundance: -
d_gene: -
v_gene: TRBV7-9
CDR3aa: ASSLGVAERITQY

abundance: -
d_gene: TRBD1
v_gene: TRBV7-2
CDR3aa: ASCLPGQGNNEQF

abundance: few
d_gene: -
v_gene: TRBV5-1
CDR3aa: ASSFRPGDLDTEAF

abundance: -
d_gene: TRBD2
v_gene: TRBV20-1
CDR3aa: SAGRGSVDYEQY

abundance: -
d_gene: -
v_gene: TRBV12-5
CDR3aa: ASGLVFTTAGTGELF

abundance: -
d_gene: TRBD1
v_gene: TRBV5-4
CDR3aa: ASSYEGQDRYGYT

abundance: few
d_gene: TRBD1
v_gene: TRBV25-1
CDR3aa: ASKAAQGQQQLGTQY

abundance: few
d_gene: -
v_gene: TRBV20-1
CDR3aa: SATETGELEAF

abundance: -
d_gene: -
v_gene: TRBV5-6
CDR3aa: ASSPVSVNEQF

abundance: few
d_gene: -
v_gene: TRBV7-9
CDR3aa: ASSLVGWYEQY

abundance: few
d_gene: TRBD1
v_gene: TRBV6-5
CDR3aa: ASRGTESSYNEQF

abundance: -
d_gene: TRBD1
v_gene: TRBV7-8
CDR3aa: ASSQDRGMGMEQY

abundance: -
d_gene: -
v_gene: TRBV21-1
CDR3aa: ASSEKPGQGKGAEAF

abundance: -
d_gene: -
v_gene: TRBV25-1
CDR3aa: ASSGHDGYT

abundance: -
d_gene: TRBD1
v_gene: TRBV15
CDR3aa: ATSRRYPGQGAIGDTQY

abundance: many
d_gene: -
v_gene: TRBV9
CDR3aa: ASSVSGAGRHDGELF

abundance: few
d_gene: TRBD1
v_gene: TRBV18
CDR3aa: ASSPGQGAQNEQF

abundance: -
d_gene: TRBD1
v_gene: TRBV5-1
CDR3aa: ASMPRGGNTEAF

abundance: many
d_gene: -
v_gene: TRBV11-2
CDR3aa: ASSLIGGVGDEQF

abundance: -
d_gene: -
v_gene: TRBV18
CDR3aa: ASSPTGGAGGYT

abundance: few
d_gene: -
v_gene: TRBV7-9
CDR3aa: ASSGGAYGYT

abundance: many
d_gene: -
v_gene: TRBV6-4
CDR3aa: ASSDGENTEAF

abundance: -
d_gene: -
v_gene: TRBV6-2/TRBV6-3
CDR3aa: ASSYGRNVYEQY

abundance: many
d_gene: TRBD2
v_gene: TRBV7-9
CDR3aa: ASSLIRAGSTDTQY

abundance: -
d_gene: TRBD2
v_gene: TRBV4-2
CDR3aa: ASSQETNSSGVPNNEQF

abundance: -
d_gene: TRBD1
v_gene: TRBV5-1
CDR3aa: ASSLGGTGGEF

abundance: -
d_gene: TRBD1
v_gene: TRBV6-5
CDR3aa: ASSYSSRGHEQY

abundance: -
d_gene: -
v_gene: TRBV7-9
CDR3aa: ASSSDGRSYNEQF

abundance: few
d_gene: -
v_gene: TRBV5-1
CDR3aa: ASSALPGEYNEQF

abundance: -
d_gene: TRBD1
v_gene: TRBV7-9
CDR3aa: ASSSTGEVSGNTIY

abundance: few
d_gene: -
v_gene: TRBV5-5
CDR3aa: ASSLRRADTQY

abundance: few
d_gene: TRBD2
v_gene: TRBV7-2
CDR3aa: ASRTSGVYEQY

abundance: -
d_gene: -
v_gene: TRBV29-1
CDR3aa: SVLIRALGGGYT

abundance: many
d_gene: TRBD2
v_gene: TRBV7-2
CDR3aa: ASSSLAGIADTQY

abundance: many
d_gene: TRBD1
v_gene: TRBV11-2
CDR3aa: ASSLKGTRDSEAF

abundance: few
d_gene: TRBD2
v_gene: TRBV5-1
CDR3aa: ASSGGLDNNEQF

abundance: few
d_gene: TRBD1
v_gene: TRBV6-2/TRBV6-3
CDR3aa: ASSKDRDEETQY

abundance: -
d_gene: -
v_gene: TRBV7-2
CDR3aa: ASSLGFMSQETQY

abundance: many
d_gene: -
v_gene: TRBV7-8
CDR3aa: ASSKLQGSYEQY

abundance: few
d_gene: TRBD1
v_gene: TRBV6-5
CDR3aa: ASSYNTGVYEQY

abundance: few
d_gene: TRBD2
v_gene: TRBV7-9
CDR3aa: ASSVTSGRRNEQF